The source of this TCR beta chain is a study of T cells in Graves' hyperthyroidism and ophthalmopathy. Study conclusions and caveats: Ophthalmopathy prediction by the model preceded onset by a median roughly 6 months. Separating ophthalmopathy from stable hyperthyroidism was achieved by a 13 V-J model. Peripheral blood also featured most of the thyroid clonotypes expanded above 0.001.

With duration under 3 months, ophthalmopathy was active: Clinical Activity Score at least 3, NOSPECS at least 4. Note on this clonotype: The antigen is undetermined.

Germline V lookup: CDR1 SGHAT, CDR2 FQNNGV. This CDR3 contains 13 residues. Trimming left V 7 bases short and J 5 bases short, with 15 bases between. Amplified TCR beta CDR3 regions came from RNA transcripts. The TCR CDR3 was amplified in a first-round RT-PCR using the HTBI primer set. TCRdb redid the calling of the multiplex PCR reads with MiXCR, one entry per CDR3 protein. Among around 690,000 distinct CDR3 sequences listed, 20% were seen once. The V gene is TRBV11-2, the J gene TRBJ2-7; D is possibly TRBD1 or TRBD2 (5 bases each). Sequenced input: blood. The TCR comes from a man aged 25-40 years with Graves' ophthalmopathy. The CDR3 DNA reads as TGTGCCAGCACTCTCTCGGGGCGGAACGAGCAGTACTTC. Its protein is CASTLSGRNEQYF.